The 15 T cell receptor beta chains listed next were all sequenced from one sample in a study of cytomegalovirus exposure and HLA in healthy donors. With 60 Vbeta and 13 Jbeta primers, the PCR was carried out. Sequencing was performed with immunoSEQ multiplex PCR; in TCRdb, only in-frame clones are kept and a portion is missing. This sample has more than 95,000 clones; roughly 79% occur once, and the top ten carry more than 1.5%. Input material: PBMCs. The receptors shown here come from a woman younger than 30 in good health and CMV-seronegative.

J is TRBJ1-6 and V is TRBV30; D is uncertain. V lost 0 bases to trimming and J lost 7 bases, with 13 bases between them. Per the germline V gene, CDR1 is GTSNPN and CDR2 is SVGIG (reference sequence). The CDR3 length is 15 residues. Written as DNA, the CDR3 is TGTGCCTGGAGTGTACTTGGAGGGCTCAATTCACCCCTCCACTTT. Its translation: CAWSVLGGLNSPLHF.

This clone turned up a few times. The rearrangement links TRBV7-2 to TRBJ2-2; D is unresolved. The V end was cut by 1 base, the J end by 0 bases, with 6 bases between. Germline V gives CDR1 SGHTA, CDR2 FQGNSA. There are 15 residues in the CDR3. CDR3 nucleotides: TGTGCCAGCAGCTTAGACAGATCGAACACCGGGGAGCTGTTTTTT. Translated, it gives CASSLDRSNTGELFF.

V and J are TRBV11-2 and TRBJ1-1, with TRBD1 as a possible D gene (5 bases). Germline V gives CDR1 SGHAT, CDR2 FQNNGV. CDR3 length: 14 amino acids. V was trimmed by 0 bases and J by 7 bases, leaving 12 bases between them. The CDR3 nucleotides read TGTGCCAGCAGCTTAGACAAAAAGGGGTTTGAAGCTTTCTTT. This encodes CASSLDKKGFEAFF.

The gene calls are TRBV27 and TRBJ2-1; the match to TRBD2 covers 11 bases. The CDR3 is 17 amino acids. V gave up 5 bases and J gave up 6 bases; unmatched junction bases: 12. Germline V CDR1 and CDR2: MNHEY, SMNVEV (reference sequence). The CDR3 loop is CASSESPGLAVSNEQFF. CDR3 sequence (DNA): TGTGCCAGCAGTGAATCGCCGGGACTAGCGGTCTCCAATGAGCAGTTCTTC.

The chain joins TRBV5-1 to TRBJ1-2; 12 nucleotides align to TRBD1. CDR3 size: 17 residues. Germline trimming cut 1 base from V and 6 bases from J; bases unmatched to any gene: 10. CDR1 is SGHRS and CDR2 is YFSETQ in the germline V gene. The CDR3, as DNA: TGCGCCAGCAGCTTGTGGGACAGGGGGCGAACTAGCGATGGCTACACCTTC. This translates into CASSLWDRGRTSDGYTF.

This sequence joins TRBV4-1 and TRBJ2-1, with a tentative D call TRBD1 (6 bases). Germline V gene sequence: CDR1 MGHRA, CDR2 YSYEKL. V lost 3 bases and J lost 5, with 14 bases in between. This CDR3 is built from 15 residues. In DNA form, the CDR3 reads TGCGCCAGCAGCCAGGGGGCTGTGGGAAACAATGAGCAGTTCTTC. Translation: CASSQGAVGNNEQFF.

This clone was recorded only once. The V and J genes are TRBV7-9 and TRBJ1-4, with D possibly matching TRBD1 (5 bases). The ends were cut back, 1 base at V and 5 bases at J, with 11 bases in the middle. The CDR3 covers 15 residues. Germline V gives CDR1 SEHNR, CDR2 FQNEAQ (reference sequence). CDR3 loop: CASSLGAGPNEKLFF. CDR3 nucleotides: TGTGCCAGCAGCTTAGGGGCAGGGCCGAATGAAAAACTGTTTTTT.

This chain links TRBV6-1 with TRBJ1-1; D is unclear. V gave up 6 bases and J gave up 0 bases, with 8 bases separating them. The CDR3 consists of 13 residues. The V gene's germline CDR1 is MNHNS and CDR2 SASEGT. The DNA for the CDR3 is TGTGCCAGCAGCTTTACAGTGAACACTGAAGCTTTCTTT. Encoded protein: CASSFTVNTEAFF.

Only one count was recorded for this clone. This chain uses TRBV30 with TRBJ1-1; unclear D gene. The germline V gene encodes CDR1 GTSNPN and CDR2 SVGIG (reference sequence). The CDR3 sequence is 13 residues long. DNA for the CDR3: TGTGCGGGAGGGAGAGGAATGAACACTGAAGCTTTCTTT. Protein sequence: CAGGRGMNTEAFF.

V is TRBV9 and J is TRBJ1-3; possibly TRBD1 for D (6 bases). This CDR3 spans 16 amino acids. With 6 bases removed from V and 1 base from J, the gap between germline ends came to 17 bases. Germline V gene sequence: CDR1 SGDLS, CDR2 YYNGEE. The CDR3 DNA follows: TGTGCCAGCACTCGAGAGGGGGAGTTTTCTGGAAACACCATATATTTT. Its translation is CASTREGEFSGNTIYF.

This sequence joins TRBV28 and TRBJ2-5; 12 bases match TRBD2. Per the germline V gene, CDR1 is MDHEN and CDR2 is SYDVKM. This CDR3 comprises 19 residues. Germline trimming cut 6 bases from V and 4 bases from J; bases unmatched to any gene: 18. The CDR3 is CASSWVWGFETSGGETQYF. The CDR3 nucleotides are TGTGCCAGCAGCTGGGTTTGGGGGTTTGAGACTAGCGGGGGAGAGACCCAGTACTTC.

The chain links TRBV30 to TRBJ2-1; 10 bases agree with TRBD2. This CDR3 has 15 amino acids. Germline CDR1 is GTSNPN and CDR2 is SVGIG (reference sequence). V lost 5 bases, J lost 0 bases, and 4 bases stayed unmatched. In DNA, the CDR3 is TGTGCCTGGGGTAGCGGGGGGAGCTCCTACAATGAGCAGTTCTTC. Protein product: CAWGSGGSSYNEQFF.

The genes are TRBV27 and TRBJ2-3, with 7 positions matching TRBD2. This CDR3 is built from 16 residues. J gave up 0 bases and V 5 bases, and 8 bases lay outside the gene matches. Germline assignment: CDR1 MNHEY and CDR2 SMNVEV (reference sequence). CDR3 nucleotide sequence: TGTGCCAGCAGTACCCACCTAGCGGCTAGCACAGATACGCAGTATTTT. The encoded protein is CASSTHLAASTDTQYF.

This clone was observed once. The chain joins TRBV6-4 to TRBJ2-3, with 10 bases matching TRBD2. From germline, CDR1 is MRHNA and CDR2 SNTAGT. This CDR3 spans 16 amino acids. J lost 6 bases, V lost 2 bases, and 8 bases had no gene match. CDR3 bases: TGTGCCAGCAGTGACCAAGCGGGGGGGCCCCTCGATACGCAGTATTTT. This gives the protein CASSDQAGGPLDTQYF.

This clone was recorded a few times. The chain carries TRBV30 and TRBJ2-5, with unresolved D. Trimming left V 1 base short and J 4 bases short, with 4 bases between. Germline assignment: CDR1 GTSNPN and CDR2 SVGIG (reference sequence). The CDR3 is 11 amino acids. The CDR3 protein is CAWSAGETQYF. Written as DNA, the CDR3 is TGTGCCTGGAGTGCCGGAGAGACCCAGTACTTC.